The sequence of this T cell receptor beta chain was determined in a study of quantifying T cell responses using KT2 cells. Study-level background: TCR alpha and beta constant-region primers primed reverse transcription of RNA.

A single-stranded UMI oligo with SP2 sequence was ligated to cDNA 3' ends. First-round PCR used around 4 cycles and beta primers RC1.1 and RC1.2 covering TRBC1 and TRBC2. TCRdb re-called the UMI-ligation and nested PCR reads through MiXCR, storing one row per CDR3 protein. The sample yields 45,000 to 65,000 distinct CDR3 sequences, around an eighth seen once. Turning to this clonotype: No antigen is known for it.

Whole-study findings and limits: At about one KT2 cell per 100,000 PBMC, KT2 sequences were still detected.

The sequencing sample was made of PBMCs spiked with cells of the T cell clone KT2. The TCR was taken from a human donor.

CDR3 amino acids: CASSHGTGEPGANVLTF. The CDR3 nucleotides read TGTGCCAGCAGCCACGGGACAGGGGAGCCTGGGGCCAACGTCCTGACTTTC. The gene calls are TRBV7-3 and TRBJ2-6; 10 bases align to TRBD1. The germline gives CDR1 SGHTA, CDR2 FQGTGA. The length of the CDR3 is 17 residues. Germline trimming cut 5 bases from V and 2 bases from J; bases unmatched to any gene: 6.